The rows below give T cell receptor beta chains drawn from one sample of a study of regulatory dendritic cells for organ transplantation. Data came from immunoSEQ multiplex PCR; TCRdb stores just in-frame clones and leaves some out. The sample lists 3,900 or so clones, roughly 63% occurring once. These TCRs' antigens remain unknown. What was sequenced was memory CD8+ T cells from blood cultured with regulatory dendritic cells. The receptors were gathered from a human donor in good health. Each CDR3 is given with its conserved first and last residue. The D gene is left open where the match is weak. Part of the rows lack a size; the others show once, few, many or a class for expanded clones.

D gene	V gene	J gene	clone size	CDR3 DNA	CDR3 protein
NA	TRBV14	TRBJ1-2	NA	TGTGCCAGCAGCCCAAACAGGCGGGGTTATGGCTACACCTTC	CASSPNRRGYGYTF
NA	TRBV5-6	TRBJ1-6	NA	TGTGCCAGCAGCTTGGCTGGGTGGAGGGGTTCACCCCTCCACTTT	CASSLAGWRGSPLHF
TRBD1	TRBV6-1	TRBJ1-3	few	TGTGCCAGCCTTGACAGGGGCTCTGGAAACACCATATATTTT	CASLDRGSGNTIYF
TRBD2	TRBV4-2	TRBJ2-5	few	TGTGCCAGCAGCCAGGGGACTAGCGGGGGCGCGGAGACCCAGTACTTC	CASSQGTSGGAETQYF
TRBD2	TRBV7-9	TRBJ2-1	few	TGTGCCAGCACCGAAGCGGGCGGGGGGGTCTCCTACAATGAGCAGTTCTTC	CASTEAGGGVSYNEQFF
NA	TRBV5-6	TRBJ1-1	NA	TGTGCCAGCACCTCCGTGGGGGCCGGCACTGAAGCTTTCTTT	CASTSVGAGTEAFF
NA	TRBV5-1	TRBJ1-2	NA	TGCGCCAGCAGCGCCGGGTACAGGGAAGGACCTTATGGCTACACCTTC	CASSAGYREGPYGYTF
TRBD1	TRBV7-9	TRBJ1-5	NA	TGTGCCAGCAGCCCCGACAGGGCAAGTGATCAGCCCCAGCATTTT	CASSPDRASDQPQHF
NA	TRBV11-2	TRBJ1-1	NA	TGTGCCAGCAGCTTAGGACAGGTTAACACTGAAGCTTTCTTT	CASSLGQVNTEAFF
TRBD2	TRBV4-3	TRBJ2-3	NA	TGCGCCAGCAGCCAAGATTTTAGGGGACTAGCTACAGATACGCAGTATTTT	CASSQDFRGLATDTQYF
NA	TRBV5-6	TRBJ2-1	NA	TGTGCCAGCAGCTTTTCTACTACAGGGAATGAGCAGTTCTTC	CASSFSTTGNEQFF
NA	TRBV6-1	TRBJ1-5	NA	TGTGCCAGCAGTGAATGGAGAAATAGCAATCAGCCCCAGCATTTT	CASSEWRNSNQPQHF
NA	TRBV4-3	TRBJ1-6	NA	TGCGCCAGCAGCCAAGGTTATGGTGAGGGTTCGAGTAATTCACCCCTCCACTTT	CASSQGYGEGSSNSPLHF
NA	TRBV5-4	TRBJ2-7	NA	TGTGCCAGCAGCGTGGCCGGGACTTACTACGAGCAGTACTTC	CASSVAGTYYEQYF
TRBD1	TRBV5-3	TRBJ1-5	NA	TGTGCCAGAAGCATCCGGGACAGCCCTAGCAATCAGCCCCAGCATTTT	CARSIRDSPSNQPQHF
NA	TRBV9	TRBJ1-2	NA	TGTGCCAGCAGCCTCCTTTTAGGGGATGGCTACACCTTC	CASSLLLGDGYTF
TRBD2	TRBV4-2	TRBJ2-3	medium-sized	TGTGCCAGCAGCCTTGGGACTAGCGGGGAATATAAGGAGGGTACGCAGTATTTT	CASSLGTSGEYKEGTQYF